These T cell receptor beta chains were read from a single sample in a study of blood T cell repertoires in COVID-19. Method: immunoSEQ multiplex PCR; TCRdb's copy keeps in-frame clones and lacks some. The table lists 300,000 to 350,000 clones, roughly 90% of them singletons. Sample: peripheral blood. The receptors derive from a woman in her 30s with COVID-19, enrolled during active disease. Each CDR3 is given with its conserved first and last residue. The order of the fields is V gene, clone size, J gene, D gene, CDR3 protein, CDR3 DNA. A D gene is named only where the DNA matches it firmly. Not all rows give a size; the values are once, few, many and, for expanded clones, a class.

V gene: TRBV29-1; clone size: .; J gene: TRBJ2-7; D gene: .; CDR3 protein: CSGTGGRGYEQYF; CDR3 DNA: TGCAGCGGGACCGGAGGGCGAGGGTACGAGCAGTACTTC
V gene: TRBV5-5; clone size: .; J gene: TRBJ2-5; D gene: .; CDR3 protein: CASSLGPGETQYF; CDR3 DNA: TGTGCCAGCAGCTTGGGGCCAGGGGAGACCCAGTACTTC
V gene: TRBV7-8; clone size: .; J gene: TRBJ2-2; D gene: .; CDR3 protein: CASSLSGSNTGELFF; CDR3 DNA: TGTGCCAGCAGCTTAAGCGGTTCGAACACCGGGGAGCTGTTTTTT
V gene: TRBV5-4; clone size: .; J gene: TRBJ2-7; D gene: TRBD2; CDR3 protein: CASSLGLAGLGEQYF; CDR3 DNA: TGTGCCAGCAGCTTGGGACTAGCGGGACTAGGCGAGCAGTACTTC
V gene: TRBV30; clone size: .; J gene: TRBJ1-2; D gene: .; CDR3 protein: CAWSRGAGYTF; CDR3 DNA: TGTGCCTGGAGTCGGGGTGCCGGCTACACCTTC
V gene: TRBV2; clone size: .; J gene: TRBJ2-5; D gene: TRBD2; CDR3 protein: CASSETSGRETQYF; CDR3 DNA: TGTGCCAGCAGTGAGACTAGCGGGAGAGAGACCCAGTACTTC
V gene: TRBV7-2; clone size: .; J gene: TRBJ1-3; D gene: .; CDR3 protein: CAARVRAGNTIYF; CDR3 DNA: TGTGCCGCCCGGGTACGGGCTGGAAACACCATATATTTT
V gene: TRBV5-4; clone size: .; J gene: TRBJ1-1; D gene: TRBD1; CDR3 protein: CASSLNRGRITEAFF; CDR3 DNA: TGTGCCAGCAGCTTAAACAGGGGGCGCATTACTGAAGCTTTCTTT
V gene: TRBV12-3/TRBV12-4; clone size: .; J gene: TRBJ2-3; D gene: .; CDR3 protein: CASREDPDTQYF; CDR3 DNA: TGTGCCAGCAGGGAGGACCCAGATACGCAGTATTTT
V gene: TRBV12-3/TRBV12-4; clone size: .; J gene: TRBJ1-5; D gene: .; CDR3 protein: CASRETAHQPQHF; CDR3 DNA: TGTGCCAGCCGGGAAACAGCGCATCAGCCCCAGCATTTT
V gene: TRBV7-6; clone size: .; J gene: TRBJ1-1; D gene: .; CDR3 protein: CASSLRKNTEAFF; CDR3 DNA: TGTGCCAGCAGCTTGCGAAAAAACACTGAAGCTTTCTTT
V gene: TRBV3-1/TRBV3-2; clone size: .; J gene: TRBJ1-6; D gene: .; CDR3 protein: CASRGRIINSPLHF; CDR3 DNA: TGTGCCAGCAGGGGGAGGATTATTAATTCACCCCTCCACTTT
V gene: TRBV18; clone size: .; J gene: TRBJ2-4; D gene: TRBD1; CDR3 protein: CASSPSGQGAARGNIQYF; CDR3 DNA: TGTGCCAGCTCACCATCCGGACAGGGGGCGGCACGGGGGAACATTCAGTACTTC
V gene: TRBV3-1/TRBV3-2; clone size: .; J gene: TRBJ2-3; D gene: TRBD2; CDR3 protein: CASSPSSGRDTQYF; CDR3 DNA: TGTGCCAGCAGCCCCTCTAGCGGGAGAGATACGCAGTATTTT
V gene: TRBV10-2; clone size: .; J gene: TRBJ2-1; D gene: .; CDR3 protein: CASSESGVSSYNEQFF; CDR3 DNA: TGCGCCAGCAGTGAGTCAGGGGTGAGCTCCTACAATGAGCAGTTCTTC
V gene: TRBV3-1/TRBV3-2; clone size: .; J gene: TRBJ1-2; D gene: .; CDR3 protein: CASSQRGGYGYTF; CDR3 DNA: TGTGCCAGCAGCCAGCGGGGCGGCTATGGCTACACCTTC
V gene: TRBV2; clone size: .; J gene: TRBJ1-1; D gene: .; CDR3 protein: CASIGERDTEAFF; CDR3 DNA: TGTGCCAGCATCGGGGAAAGGGACACTGAAGCTTTCTTT
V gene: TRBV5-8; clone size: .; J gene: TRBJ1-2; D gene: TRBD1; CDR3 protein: CASSFGQGAPRGYTF; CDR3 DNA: TGTGCCAGCAGCTTTGGACAGGGAGCTCCTCGCGGCTACACCTTC
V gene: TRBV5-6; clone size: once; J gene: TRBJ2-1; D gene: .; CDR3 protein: CASTLISGNHNEQFF; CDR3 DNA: TGTGCCAGCACCCTAATTAGCGGAAACCACAATGAGCAGTTCTTC
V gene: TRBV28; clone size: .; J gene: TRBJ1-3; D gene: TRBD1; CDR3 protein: CASSSPGGGGNTIYF; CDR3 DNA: TGTGCCAGCAGTTCACCAGGGGGCGGGGGAAACACCATATATTTT
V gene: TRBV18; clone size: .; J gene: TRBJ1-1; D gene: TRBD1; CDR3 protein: CASRPDRETEAFF; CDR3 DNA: TGTGCCAGCCGACCTGACAGGGAGACTGAAGCTTTCTTT
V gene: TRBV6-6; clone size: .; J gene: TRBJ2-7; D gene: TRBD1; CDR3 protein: CASTYERGQGSYEQYF; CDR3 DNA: TGTGCCAGCACCTACGAGCGAGGACAGGGGTCCTACGAGCAGTACTTC
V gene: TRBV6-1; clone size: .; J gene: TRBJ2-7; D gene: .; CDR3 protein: CASSEQGYEQYF; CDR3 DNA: TGTGCCAGCAGTGAACAGGGGTACGAGCAGTACTTC
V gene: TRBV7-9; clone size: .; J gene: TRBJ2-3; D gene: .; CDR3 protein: CASSAEGSTDTQYF; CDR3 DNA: TGTGCCAGCAGCGCCGAGGGAAGCACAGATACGCAGTATTTT
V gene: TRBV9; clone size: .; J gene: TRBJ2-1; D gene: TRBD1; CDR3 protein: CASSRARGLANEQFF; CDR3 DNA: TGTGCCAGCAGCAGAGCTAGGGGGCTGGCCAATGAGCAGTTCTTC
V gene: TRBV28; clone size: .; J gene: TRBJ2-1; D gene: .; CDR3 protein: CASISSYNEQFF; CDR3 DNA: TGTGCCAGCATTAGCTCCTACAATGAGCAGTTCTTC
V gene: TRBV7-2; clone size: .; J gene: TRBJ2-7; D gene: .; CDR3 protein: CASSLRVEQYF; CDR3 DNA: TGTGCCAGCAGCTTGAGGGTCGAGCAGTACTTC
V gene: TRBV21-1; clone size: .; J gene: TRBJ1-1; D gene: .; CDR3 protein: CASSPPDREVDEAFF; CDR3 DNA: TGTGCCAGCAGCCCTCCGGACAGGGAGGTTGATGAAGCTTTCTTT
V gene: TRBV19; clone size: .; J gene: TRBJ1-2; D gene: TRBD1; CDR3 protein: CASSTDRGRGSFGYTF; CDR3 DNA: TGTGCCAGTAGTACAGACAGGGGGCGAGGGAGTTTTGGCTACACCTTC
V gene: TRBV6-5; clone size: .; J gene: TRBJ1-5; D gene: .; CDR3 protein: CASSGTLDQPQHF; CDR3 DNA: TGTGCCAGCAGCGGGACACTCGATCAGCCCCAGCATTTT
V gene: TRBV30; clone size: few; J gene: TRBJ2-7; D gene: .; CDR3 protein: CAWNPGHYEQYF; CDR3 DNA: TGTGCCTGGAATCCAGGACACTACGAGCAGTACTTC
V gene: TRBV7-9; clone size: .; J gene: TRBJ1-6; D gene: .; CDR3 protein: CASSRTDYNSPLHF; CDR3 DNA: TGTGCCAGCAGCCGGACAGACTATAATTCACCCCTCCACTTT
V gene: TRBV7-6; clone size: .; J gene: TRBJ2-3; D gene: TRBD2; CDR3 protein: CASKPSGPGGDTQYF; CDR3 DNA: TGTGCCAGCAAACCCAGCGGGCCGGGGGGAGATACGCAGTATTTT
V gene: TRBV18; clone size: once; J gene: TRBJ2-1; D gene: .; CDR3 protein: CASSPRTLTNEQFF; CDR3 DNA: TGTGCCAGCTCACCTAGGACTCTTACCAATGAGCAGTTCTTC
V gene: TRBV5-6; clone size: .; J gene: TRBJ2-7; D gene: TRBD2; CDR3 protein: CASSTVAGTYEQYF; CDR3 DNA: TGTGCCAGCAGCACGGTAGCGGGCACCTACGAGCAGTACTTC
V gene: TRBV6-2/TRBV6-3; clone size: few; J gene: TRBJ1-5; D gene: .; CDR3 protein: CASSYSGGAGQPQHF; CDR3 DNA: TGTGCCAGCAGTTACTCCGGGGGGGCAGGTCAGCCCCAGCATTTT